Below are 24 T cell receptor beta chains sequenced from a single sample in a study of technical replicates of blood from a few donors. Sequencing used immunoSEQ multiplex PCR; TCRdb keeps in-frame clones, though not all of them. The sample carries about 73,000 clones, roughly nine tenths recorded once. Sequenced sample: PBMCs. These receptors originate from a human donor in good health. Some clones in this sample may be carry-over from other donors' samples.

The sample holds a few counts of this clone. This chain connects TRBV4-3 to TRBJ2-1, with 8 bases aligning to TRBD1. Germline CDR1 and CDR2: LGHNA and YSLEER. V trimming: 0 bases; J trimming: 4 bases; junction bases outside the gene matches: 5. The CDR3 loop spans 16 amino acids. CDR3 region: CASSQDGQGAYNEQFF. CDR3 DNA: TGCGCCAGCAGCCAAGACGGGCAGGGGGCATACAATGAGCAGTTCTTC.

This clone was counted a single time. CDR3 coding DNA: TGTGCCAGCAGCTTAAATTCAGGGGGTAATTCACCCCTCCACTTT. Translated: CASSLNSGGNSPLHF. The chain uses TRBV7-3 and TRBJ1-6; the match to TRBD1 covers 7 bases. Germline CDR1 and CDR2: SGHTA and FQGTGA. CDR3 length: 15 amino acids. J lost 6 bases, V lost 1 base, and 3 bases had no gene match.

The chain is built from TRBV19 and TRBJ1-4; the D gene is possibly TRBD1 (5 bases). V lost 10 bases and J lost 4, with 22 bases in between. The CDR3 sequence is 16 residues long. Per germline, CDR1 LNHDA and CDR2 SQIVND (reference sequence). The CDR3 nucleotides are TGTGCCACCTCTTCCACCGTGGGGCGATTTAATGAAAAACTGTTTTTT. It translates to CATSSTVGRFNEKLFF.

This clone showed up just once. The genes are TRBV6-4 and TRBJ1-4; 7 bases are shared with TRBD1. CDR3 length equals 15 residues. Germline CDR1 MRHNA, CDR2 SNTAGT. The V segment lost 4 bases and the J segment 11 bases; nucleotides outside the gene matches: 13. CDR3 protein: CASSGWTGKTGKLFF. DNA of the CDR3: TGTGCCAGCAGTGGATGGACAGGCAAAACTGGGAAACTGTTTTTT.

The chain uses TRBV5-1 and TRBJ1-4; D is unclear. The CDR3 totals 14 residues. V was shortened by 4 bases and J by 3 bases, with 10 bases between the two germline ends. Germline V lookup: CDR1 SGHRS, CDR2 YFSETQ. DNA of the CDR3: TGCGCCAGCAGCCAGTGGGCAGCTAATGAAAAACTGTTTTTT. It is translated as CASSQWAANEKLFF.

The chain is built from TRBV5-1 and TRBJ2-1; 11 bases agree with TRBD2. The ends lost 4 bases at V and 1 base at J; junction bases unmatched: 1. The CDR3 length is 15 residues. Germline-derived CDR1 and CDR2 are SGHRS and YFSETQ. The CDR3 region is CASSRTSGSYNEQFF. The DNA for the CDR3 is TGCGCCAGCAGCAGGACTAGCGGGTCCTACAATGAGCAGTTCTTC.

This rearrangement joins TRBV27 to TRBJ2-1, with 7 bases lining up with TRBD1. Germline CDR1 and CDR2: MNHEY and SMNVEV (reference sequence). The V and J ends lost 6 bases and 3 bases, in that order; junction bases with no gene match: 5. CDR3 length: 14 amino acids. This CDR3 is CASSLGQFYNEQFF. CDR3 nucleotide sequence: TGTGCCAGCAGCCTGGGACAGTTCTACAATGAGCAGTTCTTC.

This chain connects TRBV6-1 to TRBJ2-7; D unresolved. Germline V gives CDR1 MNHNS, CDR2 SASEGT. The ends were cut back, 8 bases at V and 3 bases at J, with 14 bases in the middle. There are 13 residues in the CDR3. The CDR3 here is CASSVISNYEQYF. Here the CDR3 DNA reads TGTGCCAGCTCGGTAATTTCGAACTACGAGCAGTACTTC.

This clone occurred once. The chain has TRBV4-2 and TRBJ2-1; TRBD1 matches 7 bases. The CDR3 is 16 amino acids. Germline V CDR1 and CDR2: LGHNA, YNFKEQ. V lost 4 bases to trimming and J lost 2 bases; unmatched junction nucleotides: 8. The CDR3 region is CASSLKTGVTYNEQFF. Here the CDR3 DNA reads TGTGCCAGCAGCCTTAAAACAGGGGTCACCTACAATGAGCAGTTCTTC.

The rearrangement links TRBV28 to TRBJ2-3, with TRBD1 matching 9 bases. The germline V gene has CDR1 MDHEN and CDR2 SYDVKM. The CDR3 length is 15 residues. Losses at the gene ends were 6 bases for V and 3 bases for J; bases not matched to a gene: 7. CDR3 protein: CASRRDRDGTDTQYF. The CDR3, as DNA: TGTGCCAGCAGGAGGGACAGGGATGGGACAGATACGCAGTATTTT.

The J gene is TRBJ1-2, the V gene TRBV12-5; D is ambiguous. Germline V gene lookup returns CDR1 LGHNT and CDR2 FRNRAP. The germline V and J ends were trimmed by 0 bases and 3 bases, with 11 bases remaining between them. The CDR3 has 15 residues. CDR3 DNA: TGTGCTAGTGGTTTGGTAGCCGGGGTGCACTATGGCTACACCTTC. Encoded protein: CASGLVAGVHYGYTF.

The gene calls are TRBV5-1 and TRBJ2-3; D is perhaps TRBD1 (6 bases). V was shortened by 4 bases and J by 2 bases, with 11 bases between the two germline ends. The CDR3 runs to 14 residues. Germline CDR1 and CDR2: SGHRS and YFSETQ. The CDR3 sequence is CASSLGQYTDTQYF. As DNA, the CDR3 is TGCGCCAGCAGCCTCGGACAGTACACAGATACGCAGTATTTT.

This chain links TRBV12-5 with TRBJ2-7; the match to TRBD1 covers 11 bases. The germline V gene encodes CDR1 LGHNT and CDR2 FRNRAP. V was pared by 6 bases and J by 5 bases, with 6 bases of the junction left unmatched. This CDR3 has 14 amino acids. CDR3 amino acids: CASGSGQGGHEQYF. CDR3 in DNA: TGTGCTAGTGGCTCGGGACAGGGGGGCCACGAGCAGTACTTC.

V gene TRBV15 combines with J gene TRBJ2-2; unclear D gene. The length of the CDR3 is 14 residues. The germline V gene has CDR1 LNHNV and CDR2 YYDKDF (reference sequence). The V and J ends lost 3 bases and 3 bases respectively, with 8 bases between them. The CDR3 nucleotides read TGTGCCACCAGCAGTGACACCTACACCGGGGAGCTGTTTTTT. Translating gives CATSSDTYTGELFF.

The chain links TRBV7-2 to TRBJ2-7; 8 bases align to TRBD2. V dropped 1 base and J dropped 3; count of bases not matched to a gene: 5. Germline values: CDR1 SGHTA, CDR2 FQGNSA. The CDR3 covers 15 residues. The CDR3 loop reads CASSLVGAGVYEQYF. CDR3 DNA: TGTGCCAGCAGCTTAGTAGGAGCGGGGGTCTACGAGCAGTACTTC.

The V and J genes are TRBV18 and TRBJ2-7, with D possibly matching TRBD1 (6 bases). Looked up from germline, CDR1 is KGHSH and CDR2 is LQKENI. With 5 bases removed from V and 5 bases from J, the gap between germline ends came to 13 bases. The CDR3 covers 13 residues. CDR3 nucleotide sequence: TGTGCCAGCTCAGCACGCGACAGGAACGAGCAGTACTTC. It translates to CASSARDRNEQYF.

This chain connects TRBV5-4 to TRBJ1-2, with D tentatively TRBD1 (5 bases). V gave up 1 base and J gave up 4 bases, with 11 bases separating them. Germline CDR1 reads SGHNT; CDR2 reads YYREEE (reference sequence). The CDR3 runs 14 residues. The chain's CDR3 is CASSLNQGLYGYTF. The CDR3 nucleotides read TGTGCCAGCAGCTTGAATCAGGGACTCTATGGCTACACCTTC.

V usage is TRBV5-1 and J usage is TRBJ2-3; TRBD2 matches at 8 bases. The CDR3 runs to 15 residues. V shed 4 bases and J 4 bases; nucleotides not matched to a gene: 8. The germline V gene encodes CDR1 SGHRS and CDR2 YFSETQ. Written as DNA, the CDR3 is TGCGCCAGCAGCCCTTACGGACTAGCCGCAGATACGCAGTATTTT. It encodes CASSPYGLAADTQYF.

The chain is built from TRBV4-3 and TRBJ2-7; the D is unclear. CDR1 and CDR2 (germline): LGHNA, YSLEER. This CDR3 is built from 13 residues. Deletions cut 0 bases from V and 4 bases from J, with 7 bases between. Here the CDR3 DNA reads TGCGCCAGCAGCCAAGACTGGCAGTACGAGCAGTACTTC. Its protein product is CASSQDWQYEQYF.

The chain recombines TRBV29-1 with TRBJ2-1; a weak D match, TRBD2 (5 bases). V was pared by 3 bases and J by 6 bases, with 12 bases between. The CDR3 contains 13 residues. Germline CDR1 and CDR2: SQVTM and ANQGSEA. CDR3 protein: CSVESGIINEQFF. The CDR3 DNA sequence: TGCAGCGTTGAGTCCGGGATTATCAATGAGCAGTTCTTC.

This rearrangement joins TRBV7-3 to TRBJ2-3, with D unclear. The CDR3 is 13 amino acids. Germline assignment: CDR1 SGHTA and CDR2 FQGTGA. Deletions cut 5 bases from V and 6 bases from J, with 12 bases between. CDR3 in DNA: TGTGCCAGCAGCACGAGGTTGGCGGATACGCAGTATTTT. Translation: CASSTRLADTQYF. The variable domain in full, with the rest retrieved from reference TRBV7-3 and TRBJ2-3, is GAGVSQTPSNKVTEKGKYVELRCDPISGHTALYWYRQSLGQGPEFLIYFQGTGAADDSGLPNDRFFAVRPEGSVSTLKIQRTERGDSAVYLCASSTRLADTQYFGPGTRLTVL.

V gene TRBV6-1 combines with J gene TRBJ1-5; perhaps TRBD1 as D (5 bases). The length of the CDR3 is 15 residues. Germline values: CDR1 MNHNS, CDR2 SASEGT. V lost 2 bases to trimming and J lost 1 base, with 9 bases between them. The CDR3 reads CASSEPGISNQPQHF. CDR3 DNA sequence: TGTGCCAGCAGTGAACCAGGGATAAGCAATCAGCCCCAGCATTTT.

This chain joins TRBV7-2 and TRBJ1-3, with TRBD1 matching over 7 bases. CDR1 is SGHTA and CDR2 is FQGNSA in the germline V gene. CDR3 length equals 16 residues. The ends lost 5 bases at V and 0 bases at J; junction bases unmatched: 7. CDR3 loop: CASSPGQKSSGNTIYF. The DNA for the CDR3 is TGTGCCAGCAGCCCGGGACAGAAGAGCTCTGGAAACACCATATATTTT.

The chain is built from TRBV5-4 and TRBJ1-2; no reliable D call. Germline-derived CDR1 and CDR2 are SGHNT and YYREEE (reference sequence). This CDR3 contains 14 residues. V lost 3 bases to trimming and J lost 4 bases, with 13 bases between them. The CDR3 coding sequence is TGTGCCAGCAGCTCGAAGAGAGCGGGCTATGGCTACACCTTC. This gives the protein CASSSKRAGYGYTF.